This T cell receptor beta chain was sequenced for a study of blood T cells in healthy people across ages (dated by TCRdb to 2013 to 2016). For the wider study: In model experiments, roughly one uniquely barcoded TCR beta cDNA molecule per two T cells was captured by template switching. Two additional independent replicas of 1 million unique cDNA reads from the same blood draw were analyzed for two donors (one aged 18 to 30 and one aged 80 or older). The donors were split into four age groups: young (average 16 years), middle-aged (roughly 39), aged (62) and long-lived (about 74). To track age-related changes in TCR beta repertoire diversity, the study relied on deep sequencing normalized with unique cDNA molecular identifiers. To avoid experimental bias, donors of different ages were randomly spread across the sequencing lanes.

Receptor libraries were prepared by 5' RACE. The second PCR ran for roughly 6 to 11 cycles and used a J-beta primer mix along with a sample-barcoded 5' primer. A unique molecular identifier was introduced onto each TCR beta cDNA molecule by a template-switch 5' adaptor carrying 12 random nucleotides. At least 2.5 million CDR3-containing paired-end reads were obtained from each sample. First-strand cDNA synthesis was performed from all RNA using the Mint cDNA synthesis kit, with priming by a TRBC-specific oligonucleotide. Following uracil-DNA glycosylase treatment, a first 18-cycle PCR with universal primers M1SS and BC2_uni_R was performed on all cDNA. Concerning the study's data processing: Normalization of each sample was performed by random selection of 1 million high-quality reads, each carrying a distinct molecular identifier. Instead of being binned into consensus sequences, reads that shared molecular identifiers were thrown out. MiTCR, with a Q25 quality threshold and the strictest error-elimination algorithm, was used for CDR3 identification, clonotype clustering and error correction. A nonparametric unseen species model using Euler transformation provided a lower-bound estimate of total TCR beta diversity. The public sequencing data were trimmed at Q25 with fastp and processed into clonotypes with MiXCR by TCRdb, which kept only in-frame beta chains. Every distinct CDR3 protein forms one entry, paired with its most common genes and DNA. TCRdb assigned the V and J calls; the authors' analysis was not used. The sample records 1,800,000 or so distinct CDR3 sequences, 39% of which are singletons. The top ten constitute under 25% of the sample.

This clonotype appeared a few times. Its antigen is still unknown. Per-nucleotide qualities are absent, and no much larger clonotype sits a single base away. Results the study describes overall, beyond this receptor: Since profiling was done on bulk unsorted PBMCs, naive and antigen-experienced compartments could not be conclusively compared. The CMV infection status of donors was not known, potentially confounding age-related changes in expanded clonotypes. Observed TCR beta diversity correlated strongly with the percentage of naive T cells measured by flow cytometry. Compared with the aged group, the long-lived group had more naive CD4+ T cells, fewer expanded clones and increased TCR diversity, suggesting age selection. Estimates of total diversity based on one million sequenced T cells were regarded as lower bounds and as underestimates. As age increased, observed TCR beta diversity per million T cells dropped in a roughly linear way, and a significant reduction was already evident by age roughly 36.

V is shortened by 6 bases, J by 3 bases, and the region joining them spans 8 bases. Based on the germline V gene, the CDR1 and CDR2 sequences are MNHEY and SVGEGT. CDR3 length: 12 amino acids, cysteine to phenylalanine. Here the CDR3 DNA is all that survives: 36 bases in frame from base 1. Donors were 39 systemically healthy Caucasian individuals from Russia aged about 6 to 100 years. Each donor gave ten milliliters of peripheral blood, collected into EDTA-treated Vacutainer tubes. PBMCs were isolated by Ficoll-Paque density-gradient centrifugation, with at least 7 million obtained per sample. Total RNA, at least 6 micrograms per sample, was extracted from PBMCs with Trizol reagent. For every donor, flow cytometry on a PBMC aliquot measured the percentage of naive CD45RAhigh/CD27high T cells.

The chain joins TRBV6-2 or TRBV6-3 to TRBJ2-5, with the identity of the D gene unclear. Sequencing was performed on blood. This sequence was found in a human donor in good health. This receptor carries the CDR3 CASSPWEETQYF. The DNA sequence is TGTGCCAGCAGCCCCTGGGAAGAGACCCAGTACTTC.